This T cell receptor (beta chain) was observed in a study of blood T cell repertoires in COVID-19. For the study at large: Samples came from the United States, Italy and Spain, spanning acute and convalescent COVID-19. PBMCs, B-cell-depleted T cells, or T cells were the source of the cDNA or gDNA that made up the material.

Seattle participants joined during active infection and were tracked over time. Per the original data handling: Estimation of nucleated cell counts relied on the amplification of reference gene primers. Using immunoSEQ multiplex PCR, the repertoire was profiled, and TCRdb retains in-frame clones only, with some absent. The D gene and trimming were derived from the DNA, and the V and J assignments and clone size from that table. The sample lists roughly 48,000 clones, approximately 93% occurring once. This CDR3 spans 18 amino acids. V shed 1 base and J 3 bases; nucleotides not matched to a gene: 5. Germline CDR1 reads MGHRA; CDR2 reads YSYEKL.

The specimen was peripheral blood. This chain links TRBV4-1 with TRBJ2-2; 13 bases fit TRBD2. The receptor's source is a man aged 60 to 69 with COVID-19, enrolled during active disease. The CDR3, as DNA: TGCGCCAGCAGCCAAGGAAGGACTAGCGGGGGAGACACCGGGGAGCTGTTTTTT. Encoded protein: CASSQGRTSGGDTGELFF.